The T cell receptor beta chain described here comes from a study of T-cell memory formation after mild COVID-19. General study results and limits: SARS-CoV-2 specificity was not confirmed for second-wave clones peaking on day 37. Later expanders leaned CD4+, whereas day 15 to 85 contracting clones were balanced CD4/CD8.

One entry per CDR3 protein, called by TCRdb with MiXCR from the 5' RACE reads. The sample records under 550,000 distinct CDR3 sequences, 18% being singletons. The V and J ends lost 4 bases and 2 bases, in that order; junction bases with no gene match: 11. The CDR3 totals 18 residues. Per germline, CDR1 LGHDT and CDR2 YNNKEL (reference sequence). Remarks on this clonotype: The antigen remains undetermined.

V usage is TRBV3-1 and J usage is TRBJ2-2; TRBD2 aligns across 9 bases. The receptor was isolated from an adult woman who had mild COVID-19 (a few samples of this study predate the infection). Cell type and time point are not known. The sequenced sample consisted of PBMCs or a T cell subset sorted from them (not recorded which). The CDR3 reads CASSRAIGLAGNTGELFF. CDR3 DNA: TGTGCCAGCAGCCGGGCAATAGGTCTAGCGGGAAACACCGGGGAGCTGTTTTTT.